This T cell receptor (beta chain) was recovered during a study of T cells in Graves' hyperthyroidism and ophthalmopathy. Study-wide context: Sampling of peripheral blood happened at initial diagnosis, prior to any treatment. Findings and caveats of the study: Ophthalmopathy was told apart from stable hyperthyroidism by a 13 V-J model. Model output signaled ophthalmopathy a median approximately 6 months ahead of onset.

The CDR3 is 14 amino acids. With V trimmed by 1 base and J by 4 bases, 3 bases remained unmatched. Germline loops: CDR1 SGHRS, CDR2 YFSETQ. Using RNA transcripts as the source, TCR beta CDR3 regions were amplified. RT-PCR in the first round (using the HTBI primer set) targeted the TCR CDR3. TCRdb used MiXCR to reprocess the multiplex PCR reads, holding one entry per CDR3 protein. The data show about 550,000 distinct CDR3 sequences, around 21% seen once. This clonotype was counted between two and nine times. Its antigen is as yet unknown. Those with hyperthyroidism were 18 to 65 years old, newly diagnosed, and ill for under 2 months.

V is TRBV5-1 and J is TRBJ1-1; TRBD1 agrees at 8 bases. This clonotype was sampled from a young man with Graves' hyperthyroidism. Sequencing was done on a sample of blood. The CDR3 nucleotides read TGCGCCAGCAGCTTGACAGGGGGGGTCACTGAAGCTTTCTTT. This codes for CASSLTGGVTEAFF.